This section outlines one T cell receptor (beta chain) sequence together with its context. This entry belongs to a study of blood T cell repertoires in COVID-19. As for the study in general: From the United States, Italy and Spain came samples of acute and convalescent COVID-19. The analysed material was cDNA or gDNA that came from T cells, B-cell-depleted T cells, or PBMCs.

Germline values: CDR1 MDHEN, CDR2 SYDVKM. CDR3 length equals 15 residues. V was clipped by 1 base and J by 5 bases; unmatched bases: 4. Per the study methods: It was from reference gene primer amplification that nucleated cell counts were estimated. Clones were read by immunoSEQ multiplex PCR, and TCRdb kept only the in-frame ones, dropping some. V and J calls and clone size follow that table, whereas D and trimming were derived from the DNA. This sample has more than 150,000 clones, with under 85% found just once. The sequencing sample was made of peripheral blood. This sequence was found in a man between 65 and 79 years old who had recovered from COVID-19. The chain employs TRBV28 and TRBJ1-4, with 7 positions matching TRBD1. The CDR3 sequence is CASSLLTGTNEKLFF. Here the CDR3 DNA reads TGTGCCAGCAGTTTATTGACAGGGACGAATGAAAAACTGTTTTTT.